This T cell receptor (beta chain) is from a study of cytotoxic CD8 clonotypes in ibrutinib-treated CLL. The V end was cut by 0 bases, the J end by 8 bases, with 5 bases between. This CDR3 is 12 amino acids long. CDR1 and CDR2 (germline): LNHDA, SQIVND (reference sequence). This table comes from immunoSEQ multiplex PCR, and its TCRdb copy is limited to in-frame clones, with some not included. The sample holds tens of thousands of clones, around 55% seen once. At least ten counts were recorded for this clone. V and J are TRBV19 and TRBJ1-5; no clear D. Sequencing used PBMCs, obtained after 24 months of ibrutinib treatment. This sequence originates from a human donor with chronic lymphocytic leukemia. CDR3 nucleotide sequence: TGTGCCAGTAGTATAGACGTGGAGCCCCAGCATTTT. Translated: CASSIDVEPQHF.